Each of the 14 T cell receptor beta chains below was sequenced from the same sample in a study of T-cell reconstitution after alpha-beta-depleted transplantation in children. A TCRbeta library incorporating unique molecular identifiers was prepared. One entry per CDR3 protein, called by TCRdb with MiXCR from the PCR reads. The data hold about 490,000 distinct CDR3 sequences, with roughly 10% observed a single time. Source: PBMCs, taken before TCRalphabeta/CD19-depleted stem cell transplant. All receptors come from a child aged 2 to 10 with inherited bone marrow failure, due to receive a stem cell transplant.

This clonotype was seen repeatedly, ten times or more. The V call is TRBV19, the J call TRBJ2-1; 8 nucleotides match TRBD2. The CDR3 runs to 11 residues. CDR1 is LNHDA, CDR2 SQIVND, per germline (reference sequence). The trim removed 6 bases at V and 8 bases at J, leaving 0 bases unmatched. Written as DNA, the CDR3 is TGTGCCAGTAGAGCGGGGGATGAGCAGTTCTTC. Its translation is CASRAGDEQFF.

This clonotype occurred many times. Written as DNA, the CDR3 is TGCGCCAGCAGCTTGGTTAACGCCAAGAATGAGCAGTTCTTC. This sequence encodes CASSLVNAKNEQFF. This chain connects TRBV5-1 to TRBJ2-1; D uncertain. CDR3 length: 14 residues. Germline V CDR1 and CDR2: SGHRS, YFSETQ. V lost 0 bases, J lost 7 bases, and 11 bases lay in between. Filled out from reference TRBV5-1 and TRBJ2-1, the complete variable domain reads KAGVTQTPRYLIKTRGQQVTLSCSPISGHRSVSWYQQTPGQGLQFLFEYFSETQRNKGNFPGRFSGRQFSNSRSEMNVSTLELGDSALYLCASSLVNAKNEQFFGPGTRLTVL.

In its sample, this clonotype was seen a few times. A read error is likely, as this CDR3 ends without the conserved phenylalanine or tryptophan. The chain couples TRBV11-2 to TRBJ2-7; 10 bases are a match to TRBD2. The CDR3 covers 16 residues. The germline gives CDR1 SGHAT, CDR2 FQNNGV. Germline trimming cut 4 bases from V and 0 bases from J; bases unmatched to any gene: 6. For the CDR3, the DNA is TGTGCCAGCAGCTCCCGACTAGCGGGCATCTCCTACGAGCAGTACCTC. As protein: CASSSRLAGISYEQYL.

This clonotype has ten or more counts. This chain connects TRBV6-5 to TRBJ1-2, with unresolved D. This CDR3 is built from 13 residues. V lost 2 bases, J lost 4 bases, and 8 bases lay in between. CDR1 is MNHEY and CDR2 is SVGAGI in the germline V gene. Here the CDR3 reads CASSYTLRYGYTF. The CDR3 DNA follows: TGTGCCAGCAGTTACACCCTCCGCTATGGCTACACCTTC.

The chain employs TRBV6-5 and TRBJ2-7, with 8 bases lining up with TRBD1. The V segment lost 3 bases and the J segment 4 bases; nucleotides outside the gene matches: 8. The CDR3 sequence is 15 residues long. CDR1 and CDR2 (germline): MNHEY, SVGAGI. CDR3: CASSYYGQGKYEQYF. The CDR3, as DNA: TGTGCCAGCAGTTATTATGGACAGGGAAAATACGAGCAGTACTTC.

This clonotype occurred many times. J is TRBJ2-5 and V is TRBV20-1, with D possibly being TRBD1 or TRBD2 (5 bases each). V shed 6 bases and J shed 9 bases, with 17 bases lying between them. The germline V gene has CDR1 DFQATT and CDR2 SNEGSKA (reference sequence). The CDR3 is 12 residues long. The CDR3 region has the DNA TGCAGTGCCATAAACGGGGCGAGGGCCCAGTACTTC. Its protein product is CSAINGARAQYF.

This clonotype was counted ten times or more. The chain employs TRBV5-1 and TRBJ1-3; D gene unclear. The V and J ends lost 4 bases and 0 bases respectively, with 14 bases between them. The CDR3 has 16 residues. CDR1 SGHRS and CDR2 YFSETQ come from the germline V gene. The CDR3 DNA reads TGCGCCAGCAGCCCGGGGAGCCAGATCTCTGGAAACACCATATATTTT. The encoded protein is CASSPGSQISGNTIYF.

In this sample, this clonotype turned up many times. The CDR3 spells CASSLPGDEQYF. In nucleotides, the CDR3 is TGCGCCAGCAGCCTTCCGGGGGACGAGCAGTACTTC. The chain has TRBV4-1 and TRBJ2-7; D might be TRBD2 (6 bases). This CDR3 has 12 amino acids. Trimming left V 4 bases short and J 5 bases short, with 9 bases between. The germline CDR1 and CDR2 sequences are MGHRA and YSYEKL.

This clonotype has ten or more counts. The chain is built from TRBV7-9 and TRBJ2-1, with D perhaps TRBD1 (5 bases). The CDR3 consists of 14 residues. V shed 5 bases and J shed 6 bases, with 14 bases lying between them. Germline V lookup: CDR1 SEHNR, CDR2 FQNEAQ (reference sequence). CDR3 sequence (DNA): TGTGCCAGCAGCCCTGGGGCAGCAGGCAATGAGCAGTTCTTC. It encodes CASSPGAAGNEQFF.

This rearrangement joins TRBV10-3 to TRBJ2-6; 8 bases line up with TRBD1. This CDR3 has 17 residues. Germline-derived CDR1 and CDR2 are ENHRY and SYGVKD. The V and J ends lost 6 bases and 1 base, in that order; junction bases with no gene match: 8. CDR3 region: CAISHGQGESGANVLTF. The CDR3 DNA is TGTGCCATCAGCCACGGACAGGGAGAATCTGGGGCCAACGTCCTGACTTTC.

This clonotype was counted at least ten times. The chain has TRBV7-9 and TRBJ1-1; D not certain. The CDR3 is made up of 12 amino acids. With 5 bases removed from V and 0 bases from J, the gap between germline ends came to 4 bases. Germline loops: CDR1 SEHNR, CDR2 FQNEAQ (reference sequence). DNA for the CDR3: TGTGCCAGCAGCCAACTGAACACTGAAGCTTTCTTT. It specifies CASSQLNTEAFF.

Many counts were recorded for this clonotype. The chain is built from TRBV10-3 and TRBJ1-2, with 10 bases identical to TRBD1. J lost 3 bases, V lost 4 bases, and 2 bases had no gene match. The CDR3 consists of 14 residues. Germline V gene data show CDR1 as ENHRY and CDR2 as SYGVKD. The CDR3 DNA sequence: TGTGCCATCAGTGGACAGGGGGCTGACTATGGCTACACCTTC. It yields the protein CAISGQGADYGYTF.

This clonotype was observed many times. The chain couples TRBV18 to TRBJ2-6; 8 nucleotides align to TRBD2. Germline V gene lookup returns CDR1 KGHSH and CDR2 LQKENI. V shed 4 bases, J shed 0 bases, and the junction held 11 bases outside the gene matches. The CDR3 is made up of 19 amino acids. The CDR3 nucleotides are TGTGCCAGCTCACTTGGAGGACTAGCTTGGCCCTCTGGGGCCAACGTCCTGACTTTC. Its translation: CASSLGGLAWPSGANVLTF.

This clonotype was detected many times. V gene TRBV29-1 combines with J gene TRBJ2-7; no clear D. The CDR3 has 13 residues. Germline CDR1 is SQVTM and CDR2 is ANQGSEA. V was clipped by 6 bases and J by 5 bases, with 17 bases between them. The DNA of the CDR3 is TGCAGCGTGACCGGGCCTATTCCAAACGAGCAGTACTTC. It yields the protein CSVTGPIPNEQYF.